The clone carrying this T cell receptor beta chain is judged medium-sized. This sample is part of a study of early stage breast cancer tumors. This table comes from immunoSEQ multiplex PCR, and its TCRdb copy is limited to in-frame clones, with some not included. The profile covers approximately 30,000 clones, with around three fifths appearing a single time and 7% to 9% taken by the ten largest. The sequence was obtained from a person aged 45-60 years with breast cancer. The sample consisted of breast tumor tissue.

The CDR3 reads CASSLEYRAHIGETQYF. The CDR3 DNA is TGTGCCAGCAGCTTAGAGTACCGGGCCCACATTGGGGAGACCCAGTACTTC. The chain has TRBV7-6 and TRBJ2-5; D not certain. Trimming left V 1 base short and J 5 bases short, with 20 bases between. Germline CDR1 is SGHVS and CDR2 is FNYEAQ. This CDR3 is 17 amino acids long.